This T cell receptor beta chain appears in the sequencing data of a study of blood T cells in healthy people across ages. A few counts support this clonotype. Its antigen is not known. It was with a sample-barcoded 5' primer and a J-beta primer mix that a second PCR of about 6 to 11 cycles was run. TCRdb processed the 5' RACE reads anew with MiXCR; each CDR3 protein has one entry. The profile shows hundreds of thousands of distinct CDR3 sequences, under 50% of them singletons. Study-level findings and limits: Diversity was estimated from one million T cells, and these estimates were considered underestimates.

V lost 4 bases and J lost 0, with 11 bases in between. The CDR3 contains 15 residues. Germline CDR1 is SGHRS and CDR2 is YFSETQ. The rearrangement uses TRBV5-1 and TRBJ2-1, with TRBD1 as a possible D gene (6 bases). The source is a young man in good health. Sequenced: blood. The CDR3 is CASSDTGFSYNEQFF. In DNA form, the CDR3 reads TGCGCCAGCAGCGATACAGGGTTCTCCTACAATGAGCAGTTCTTC.